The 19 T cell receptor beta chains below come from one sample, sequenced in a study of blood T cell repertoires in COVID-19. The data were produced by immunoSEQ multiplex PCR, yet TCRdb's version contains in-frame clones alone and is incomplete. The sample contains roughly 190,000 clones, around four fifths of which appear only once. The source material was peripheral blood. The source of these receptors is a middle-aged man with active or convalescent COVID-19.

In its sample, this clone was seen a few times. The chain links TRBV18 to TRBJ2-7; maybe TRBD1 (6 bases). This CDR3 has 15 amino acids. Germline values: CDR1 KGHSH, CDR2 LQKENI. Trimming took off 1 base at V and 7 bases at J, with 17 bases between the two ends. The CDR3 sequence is CASSPLDSIGTEQYF. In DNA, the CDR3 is TGTGCCAGCTCACCACTAGATTCAATCGGGACAGAGCAGTACTTC.

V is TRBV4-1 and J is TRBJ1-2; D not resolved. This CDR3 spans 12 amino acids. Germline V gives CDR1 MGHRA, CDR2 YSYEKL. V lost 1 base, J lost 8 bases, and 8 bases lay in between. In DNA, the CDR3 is TGCGCCAGCAGCCAAGCGAGCTGGGGCTACACCTTC. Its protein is CASSQASWGYTF.

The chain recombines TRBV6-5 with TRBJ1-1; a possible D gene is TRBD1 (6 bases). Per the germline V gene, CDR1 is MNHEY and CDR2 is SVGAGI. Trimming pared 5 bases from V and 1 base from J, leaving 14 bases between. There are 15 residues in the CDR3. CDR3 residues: CASSRSGGANTEAFF. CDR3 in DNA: TGTGCCAGCAGTCGCTCCGGGGGGGCGAACACTGAAGCTTTCTTT.

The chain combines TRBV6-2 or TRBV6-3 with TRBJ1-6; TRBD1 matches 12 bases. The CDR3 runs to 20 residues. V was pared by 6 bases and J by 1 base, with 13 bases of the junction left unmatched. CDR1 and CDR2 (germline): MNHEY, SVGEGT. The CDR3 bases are TGTGCCAGCAGACCTCTCTCCGGGACAGGGGGCTTTTCCTATAATTCACCCCTCCACTTT. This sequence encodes CASRPLSGTGGFSYNSPLHF.

The CDR3 nucleotides are TGTGCCAGCAGTTATGTGACAGGGCGGGCGGTGAACACTGAAGCTTTCTTT. This encodes CASSYVTGRAVNTEAFF. The chain combines TRBV6-2 or TRBV6-3 with TRBJ1-1; the match to TRBD1 covers 7 bases. The CDR3 is 17 amino acids. The germline CDR1 and CDR2 sequences are MNHEY and SVGEGT. The ends lost 3 bases at V and 0 bases at J; junction bases unmatched: 10.

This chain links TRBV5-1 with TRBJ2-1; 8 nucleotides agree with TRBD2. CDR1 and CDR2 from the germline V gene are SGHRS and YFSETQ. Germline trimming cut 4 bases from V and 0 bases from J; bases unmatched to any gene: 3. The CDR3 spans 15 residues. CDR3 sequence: CASSPGTSSYNEQFF. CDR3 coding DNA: TGCGCCAGCAGCCCCGGGACTAGCTCCTACAATGAGCAGTTCTTC.

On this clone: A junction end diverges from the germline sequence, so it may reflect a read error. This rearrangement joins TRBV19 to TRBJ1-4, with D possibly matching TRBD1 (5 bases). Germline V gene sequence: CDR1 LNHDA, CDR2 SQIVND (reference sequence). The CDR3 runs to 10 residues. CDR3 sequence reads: CASGGGSEVF. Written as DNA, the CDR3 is TGTGCCAGCGGGGGTGGCAGCGAGGTTTTT.

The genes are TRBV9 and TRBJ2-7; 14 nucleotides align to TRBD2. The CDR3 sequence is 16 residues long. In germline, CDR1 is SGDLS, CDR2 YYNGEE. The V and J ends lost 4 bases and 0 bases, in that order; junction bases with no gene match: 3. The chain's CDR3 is CASSRGLAGVSYEQYF. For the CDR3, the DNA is TGTGCCAGCAGCCGGGGACTAGCGGGAGTCTCCTACGAGCAGTACTTC.

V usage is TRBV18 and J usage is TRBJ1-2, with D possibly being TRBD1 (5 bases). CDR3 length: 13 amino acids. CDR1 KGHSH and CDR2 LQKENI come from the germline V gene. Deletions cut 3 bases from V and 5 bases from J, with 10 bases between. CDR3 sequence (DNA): TGTGCCAGCTCACCTATAGGACAATATGGCTACACCTTC. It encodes CASSPIGQYGYTF.

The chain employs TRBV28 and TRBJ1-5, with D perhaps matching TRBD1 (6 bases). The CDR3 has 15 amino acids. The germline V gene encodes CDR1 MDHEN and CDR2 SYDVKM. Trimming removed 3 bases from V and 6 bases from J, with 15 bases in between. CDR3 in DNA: TGTGCCAGCAGTTTCAATTCCGGGACACTTCAGCCCCAGCATTTT. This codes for CASSFNSGTLQPQHF. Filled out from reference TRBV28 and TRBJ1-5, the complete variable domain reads DVKVTQSSRYLVKRTGEKVFLECVQDMDHENMFWYRQDPGLGLRLIYFSYDVKMKEKGDIPEGYSVSREKKERFSLILESASTNQTSMYLCASSFNSGTLQPQHFGDGTRLSIL.

The DNA for the CDR3 is TGCGCCAGCAGCCCCATGACAGGGATCATGAACACTGAAGCTTTCTTT. This encodes CASSPMTGIMNTEAFF. The genes are TRBV5-1 and TRBJ1-1, with 7 positions matching TRBD1. The CDR3 has 16 residues. Trimming removed 4 bases from V and 0 bases from J; junction bases left unmatched: 9. Germline CDR1 and CDR2: SGHRS and YFSETQ.

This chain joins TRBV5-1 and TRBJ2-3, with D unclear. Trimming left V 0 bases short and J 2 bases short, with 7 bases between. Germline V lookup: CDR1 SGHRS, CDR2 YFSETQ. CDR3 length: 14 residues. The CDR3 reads CASSLGLNTDTQYF. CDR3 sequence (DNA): TGCGCCAGCAGCTTGGGGCTGAACACAGATACGCAGTATTTT.

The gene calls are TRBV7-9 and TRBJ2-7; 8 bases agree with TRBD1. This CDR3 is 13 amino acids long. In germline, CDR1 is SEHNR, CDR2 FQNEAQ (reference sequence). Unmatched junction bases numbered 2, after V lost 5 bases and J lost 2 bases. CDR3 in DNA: TGTGCCAGCAGCCGGGACAGGACCTACGAGCAGTACTTC. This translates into CASSRDRTYEQYF.

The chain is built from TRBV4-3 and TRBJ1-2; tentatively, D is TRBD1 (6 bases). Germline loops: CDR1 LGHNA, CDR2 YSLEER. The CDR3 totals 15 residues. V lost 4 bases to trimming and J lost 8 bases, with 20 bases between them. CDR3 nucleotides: TGCGCCAGCAGCCCCTCTAGTACAGGGCCAAAAGGCTACACCTTC. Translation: CASSPSSTGPKGYTF.

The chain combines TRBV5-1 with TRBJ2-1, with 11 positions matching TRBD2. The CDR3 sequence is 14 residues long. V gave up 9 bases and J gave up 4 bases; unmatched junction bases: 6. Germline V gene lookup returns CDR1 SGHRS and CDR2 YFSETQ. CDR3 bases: TGCGCCACCCAGACTAGCGGGATTTACAATGAGCAGTTCTTC. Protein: CATQTSGIYNEQFF.

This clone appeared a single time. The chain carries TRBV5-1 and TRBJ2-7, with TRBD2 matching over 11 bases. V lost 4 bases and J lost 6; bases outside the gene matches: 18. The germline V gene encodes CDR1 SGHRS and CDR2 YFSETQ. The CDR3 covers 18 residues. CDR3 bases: TGCGCCAGCAGCCCGCTTCGAAGTTTAGCGGGAGGGCCCGGCGAGCAGTACTTC. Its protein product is CASSPLRSLAGGPGEQYF.

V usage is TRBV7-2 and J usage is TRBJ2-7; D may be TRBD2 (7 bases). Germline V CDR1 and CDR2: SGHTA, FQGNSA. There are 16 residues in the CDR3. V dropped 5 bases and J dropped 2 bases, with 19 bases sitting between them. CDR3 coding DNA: TGTGCCAGCAGCCCTATCCGGGGGGACAAACCCTACGAGCAGTACTTC. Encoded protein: CASSPIRGDKPYEQYF.

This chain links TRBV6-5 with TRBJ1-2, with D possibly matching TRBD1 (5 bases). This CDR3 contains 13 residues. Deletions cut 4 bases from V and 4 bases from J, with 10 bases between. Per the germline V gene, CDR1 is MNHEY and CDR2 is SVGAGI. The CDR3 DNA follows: TGTGCCAGCAGTTTTTTGACAGCCTATGGCTACACCTTC. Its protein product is CASSFLTAYGYTF.

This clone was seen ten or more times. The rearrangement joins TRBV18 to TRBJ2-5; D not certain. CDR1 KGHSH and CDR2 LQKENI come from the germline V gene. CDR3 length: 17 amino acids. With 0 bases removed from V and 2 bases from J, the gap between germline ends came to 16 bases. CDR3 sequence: CASSPPVETTLQETQYF. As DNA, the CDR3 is TGTGCCAGCTCACCACCGGTGGAAACTACCTTACAAGAGACCCAGTACTTC.